This entry lists 8 T cell receptor beta chains sequenced from one sample in a study of blood T cell repertoires in COVID-19. Produced via immunoSEQ multiplex PCR; TCRdb's table is partial and in-frame only. In the table there are about 87,000 clones, roughly 89% of which are singletons. Sequencing input: peripheral blood. All receptors derive from a woman over 75 with active COVID-19.

This sequence joins TRBV7-2 and TRBJ2-3, with 13 nucleotides matching TRBD2. The CDR3 totals 16 residues. The junction had 6 bases not matched to a gene; V was cut back by 5 bases and J by 4 bases. CDR1 SGHTA and CDR2 FQGNSA come from the germline V gene. Written as DNA, the CDR3 is TGTGCCAGCAGCCGCCCGACTAGCGGGAGGTCAGATACGCAGTATTTT. Translating it yields CASSRPTSGRSDTQYF. Together with reference TRBV7-2 and TRBJ2-3, the CDR3 gives the full variable domain: GAGVSQSPSNKVTEKGKDVELRCDPISGHTALYWYRQSLGQGLEFLIYFQGNSAPDKSGLPSDRFSAERTGGSVSTLTIQRTQQEDSAVYLCASSRPTSGRSDTQYFGPGTRLTVL.

In its sample, this clone was seen once. J is TRBJ2-3 and V is TRBV11-2, with 13 bases that match TRBD2. CDR3 length equals 18 residues. The V and J ends lost 1 base and 1 base, in that order; junction bases with no gene match: 5. CDR1 and CDR2 (germline): SGHAT, FQNNGV. CDR3 in amino acids: CASSLGTSGSRGTDTQYF. In DNA form, the CDR3 reads TGTGCCAGCAGCTTAGGGACTAGCGGGAGTCGGGGCACAGATACGCAGTATTTT.

V and J are TRBV9 and TRBJ2-3; D is possibly TRBD2 (6 bases). Germline CDR1 is SGDLS and CDR2 is YYNGEE. The V gene lost 4 bases and the J gene lost 3 bases, with 12 bases spanning the gap. The CDR3 consists of 14 residues. For the CDR3, the DNA is TGTGCCAGCAGCCCACACCGGGGGACAGATACGCAGTATTTT. Protein: CASSPHRGTDTQYF.

The count of this clone is one. The V gene is TRBV7-3, the J gene TRBJ2-1, with D maybe TRBD2 (6 bases). The CDR3 runs to 12 residues. Germline loops: CDR1 SGHTA, CDR2 FQGTGA. V gave up 3 bases and J gave up 9 bases, with 9 bases separating them. The CDR3 protein is CASSFTGSEQFF. The DNA for the CDR3 is TGTGCCAGCAGCTTTACCGGGAGTGAGCAGTTCTTC. The full variable domain, its missing parts supplied by reference TRBV7-3 and TRBJ2-1, is GAGVSQTPSNKVTEKGKYVELRCDPISGHTALYWYRQSLGQGPEFLIYFQGTGAADDSGLPNDRFFAVRPEGSVSTLKIQRTERGDSAVYLCASSFTGSEQFFGPGTRLTVL.

This clone was detected only a few times. The chain employs TRBV7-8 and TRBJ2-3; D unresolved. The V end was cut by 5 bases, the J end by 8 bases, with 14 bases between. This CDR3 spans 13 amino acids. The germline V gene encodes CDR1 SGHVS and CDR2 FQNEAQ. Here the CDR3 reads CASSPATSTTQYF. CDR3 DNA sequence: TGTGCCAGCAGCCCCGCGACTTCTACTACGCAGTATTTT.

This clone came up once. The V gene is TRBV28, the J gene TRBJ2-4; 7 bases are a match to TRBD2. V lost 3 bases and J lost 0; bases outside the gene matches: 2. The CDR3 is made up of 15 amino acids. Germline V CDR1 and CDR2: MDHEN, SYDVKM. CDR3 coding DNA: TGTGCCAGCAGTTTCCAGCGGGAAGCCAAAAACATTCAGTACTTC. Its translation is CASSFQREAKNIQYF.

The chain carries TRBV7-9 and TRBJ2-1; 8 nucleotides match TRBD1. There are 15 residues in the CDR3. V was clipped by 5 bases and J by 5 bases; unmatched bases: 8. The germline V gene encodes CDR1 SEHNR and CDR2 FQNEAQ (reference sequence). This chain's CDR3 is CASSHRRTGNNEQFF. CDR3 coding DNA: TGTGCCAGCAGCCATCGCCGGACAGGGAACAATGAGCAGTTCTTC.

V and J are TRBV3-1 (or the pseudogene TRBV3-2) and TRBJ2-3; 9 bases map to TRBD2. V lost 5 bases and J lost 4; bases outside the gene matches: 7. The CDR3 contains 15 residues. Per germline, CDR1 LGHDT and CDR2 YNNKEL (reference sequence). The CDR3 region is CASSYRLAAPDTQYF. The CDR3, as DNA: TGTGCCAGCAGCTACCGACTAGCGGCTCCAGATACGCAGTATTTT.